This T cell receptor beta chain is drawn from a study of cytomegalovirus exposure and HLA in healthy donors (dated by TCRdb to the late 2010s). For context, the study as a whole: According to a later analysis, the 120 or so validation repertoires were produced on the same platform as the 600 to 850 repertoires of the first cohort. A separate validation cohort of over a hundred different subjects was used in addition to the roughly 670-subject first cohort. To predict cytomegalovirus infection status, the study combined high-throughput TCR immunosequencing, statistical association of individual TCRs with disease status, and machine learning. The study aimed to test whether cataloging public T cell receptors could reveal signatures of past pathogen exposure. On the study overall, not on this receptor specifically: Most TCR sequences were observed very rarely across donors, whereas some public TCRs were present in many individuals. Cytomegalovirus status was reported to be diagnosed by the classifier with high specificity and sensitivity in both the original and validation cohorts. The authors suggested that the approach could potentially be extended to other disease states and immunological phenotypes. In vitro tests confirmed that a few of the cytomegalovirus-associated TCR beta chains recognize cytomegalovirus antigens. A later analysis lacked HLA typing for the validation cohort, so it scored co-occurrence in that cohort across all 120 repertoires. The study listed 150 to 200 TCR beta chains as associated with cytomegalovirus. A later analysis found that TCRs clustered in the first cohort also tended to co-occur in the 100 to 150 validation repertoires, with 90% to 95% of cluster scores above 0.

The donors were included in the validation cohort of 100 to 150 subjects, a group kept apart from the 666-subject first cohort. To note about this clone: This receptor's antigen is unknown. Within one base of it there is no much larger clone, and no base qualities were kept.

The germline V gene (reference sequence) supplies CDR1 LNHDA and CDR2 SQIVND. The cysteine opens and the phenylalanine closes a CDR3 of 17 amino acids. Here the CDR3 DNA is all that survives: 51 bases in frame from base 1. The junction carries 17 bases between V and J, which are trimmed by 4 bases and 4 bases respectively. The library came from the immunoSEQ multiplex PCR assay. As for the original processing: To diagnose cytomegalovirus status from the catalog of TCR beta chain sequences, a statistical classification framework was built. TCRdb obtained this table from immuneACCESS and retained in-frame rearrangements with V and J assigned. These tables miss some clones; where compared with another copy, unresolved V genes account for less than half of the shortfall, and the remainder is unexplained. V and J calls and clone size are copied from that table; D and trimming were computed from the DNA. The sample includes over 85,000 clones, with more than 70% observed a single time. Around 10% of the sample rests with the top ten.

The V and J genes are TRBV19 and TRBJ1-6; a confident D gene designation cannot be given. The TCR comes from a woman under 30 in good health and CMV-seropositive. Sequenced material: PBMCs. The CDR3 loop reads CASSKEGPHQYNSPLHF. The nucleotides read TGTGCCAGTAGTAAGGAGGGCCCGCACCAATATAATTCACCCCTCCACTTT.